The T cell receptor beta chain under discussion was sequenced for a study of control samples from healthy donors and cancer patients (dated by TCRdb to 2018 to 2021). This clone was counted once. Its antigen is currently not known. No base quality values were provided; no much bigger clone lies one nucleotide off. Reading from cysteine to phenylalanine, the CDR3 counts 15 amino acids. Only CDR3 DNA is held: 45 bases, read in frame from base 1. Trimming at the junction amounts to 6 bases on V and 0 bases on J, and the germline ends lie 14 bases apart. CDR1 MDHEN and CDR2 SYDVKM were looked up in the germline V gene. Libraries came from the immunoSEQ multiplex PCR assay. TCRdb carries this immuneACCESS record with in-frame sequences only. Its versions omit some clonotypes, under half of them owing to an unresolved V gene in the studies checked, with the rest unexplained. The sample records 150,000 to 200,000 clones, just under 95% of which are singletons. Over 4% of the sample goes to the ten largest clones.

This receptor was obtained from a woman aged 55 to 70 in good health. The rearranged chain carries TRBV28 and TRBJ1-2, with the D gene uncertain. Sequencing was done on a sample of blood. The DNA sequence is as follows: TGTGCCAGCAGACGGGGAGGAACCCCTAACTATGGCTACACCTTC. It specifies CASRRGGTPNYGYTF.